The 27 T cell receptor beta chains given below trace back to one sample, sequenced in a study of cytomegalovirus exposure and HLA in healthy donors. TCRdb's copy holds only in-frame clones and misses some; the assay was immunoSEQ multiplex PCR. The sample has about 110,000 clones; almost 90% are singletons. The material sequenced was PBMCs. Receptor source: a woman aged 18-30 years in good health and CMV-seronegative.

This clone has a single count. The CDR3 nucleotides read TGTGCCAGCAGGTACGGGACAGGGGCCTACGAGCAGTACTTC. Amino acids: CASRYGTGAYEQYF. V usage is TRBV28 and J usage is TRBJ2-7; TRBD1 agrees at 10 bases. The CDR3 consists of 14 residues. Germline V gene sequence: CDR1 MDHEN, CDR2 SYDVKM. V shed 6 bases and J 2 bases; nucleotides not matched to a gene: 4. Full variable domain (remainder filled in from reference TRBV28 and TRBJ2-7): DVKVTQSSRYLVKRTGEKVFLECVQDMDHENMFWYRQDPGLGLRLIYFSYDVKMKEKGDIPEGYSVSREKKERFSLILESASTNQTSMYLCASRYGTGAYEQYFGPGTRLTVT.

This chain joins TRBV9 and TRBJ1-2, with D possibly being TRBD1 (6 bases). Trimming pared 3 bases from V and 7 bases from J, leaving 19 bases between. Per germline, CDR1 SGDLS and CDR2 YYNGEE. This CDR3 has 15 amino acids. The CDR3 DNA is TGTGCCAGCAGCGACTCCCGCCAGGGGCTAGGTGGCTACACCTTC. As protein: CASSDSRQGLGGYTF.

This clone was seen a handful of times. The genes are TRBV28 and TRBJ1-6; possible D gene TRBD1, 6 bases. V lost 7 bases to trimming and J lost 0 bases, with 13 bases between them. The CDR3 is made up of 16 amino acids. The germline V gene has CDR1 MDHEN and CDR2 SYDVKM. The CDR3 sequence is CASIRTGNSYNSPLHF. CDR3 nucleotide sequence: TGTGCCAGCATCCGAACAGGGAACTCCTATAATTCACCCCTCCACTTT.

This chain joins TRBV27 and TRBJ2-1; 10 bases agree with TRBD1. Unmatched junction bases numbered 7, after V lost 5 bases and J lost 6 bases. The CDR3 has 15 residues. Germline CDR1 MNHEY, CDR2 SMNVEV (reference sequence). For the CDR3, the DNA is TGTGCCAGCAGTGCCGGGACAGGGGTTCTCAATGAGCAGTTCTTC. Amino acids: CASSAGTGVLNEQFF.

This clone was picked up one time. The V and J genes are TRBV13 and TRBJ2-3; 9 nucleotides match TRBD2. The CDR3 runs to 16 residues. J was trimmed by 6 bases and V by 5 bases; bases with no gene match: 12. The germline V gene has CDR1 PRHDT and CDR2 FYEKMQ (reference sequence). The CDR3 DNA reads TGTGCCAGCAGCCCGTCTGGCGGGACTAGCATTGATACGCAGTATTTT. It translates to CASSPSGGTSIDTQYF. Full variable domain (remainder filled in from reference TRBV13 and TRBJ2-3): AAGVIQSPRHLIKEKRETATLKCYPIPRHDTVYWYQQGPGQDPQFLISFYEKMQSDKGSIPDRFSAQQFSDYHSELNMSSLELGDSALYFCASSPSGGTSIDTQYFGPGTRLTVL.

This chain connects TRBV5-1 to TRBJ1-2; unclear D gene. The V end lost 2 bases, the J end lost 7 bases, and 15 bases lay between the germline ends. The CDR3 spans 14 residues. In germline, CDR1 is SGHRS, CDR2 YFSETQ. This chain's CDR3 is CASSFTITDRGYTF. CDR3 nucleotide sequence: TGCGCCAGCAGCTTTACAATAACAGACCGTGGCTACACCTTC.

This clone appeared a single time. The V gene is TRBV7-8, the J gene TRBJ1-5; TRBD1 matches 7 bases. V lost 5 bases to trimming and J lost 0 bases; unmatched junction nucleotides: 4. CDR1 is SGHVS, CDR2 FQNEAQ, per germline. The CDR3 is 15 residues long. CDR3 coding DNA: TGTGCCAGCAGCCCGGGACAGATTAGCAATCAGCCCCAGCATTTT. It specifies CASSPGQISNQPQHF.

The chain combines TRBV7-3 with TRBJ1-2; D not resolved. The V gene's germline CDR1 is SGHTA and CDR2 FQGTGA. The CDR3 contains 12 residues. V shed 8 bases and J shed 4 bases, with 11 bases lying between them. The CDR3 region is CASSAVAYGYTF. The CDR3 bases are TGTGCCAGCTCGGCGGTCGCCTATGGCTACACCTTC. Full variable domain (rest looked up from reference TRBV7-3 and TRBJ1-2): GAGVSQTPSNKVTEKGKYVELRCDPISGHTALYWYRQSLGQGPEFLIYFQGTGAADDSGLPNDRFFAVRPEGSVSTLKIQRTERGDSAVYLCASSAVAYGYTFGSGTRLTVV.

J is TRBJ2-2 and V is TRBV4-2, with 10 bases identical to TRBD1. Germline V gene lookup returns CDR1 LGHNA and CDR2 YNFKEQ. Trimming removed 4 bases from V and 7 bases from J; junction bases left unmatched: 6. The CDR3 is made up of 15 amino acids. The CDR3 DNA sequence: TGTGCCAGCAGCCCGGGGACAGGGGTTGGCGGGGAGCTGTTTTTT. As protein: CASSPGTGVGGELFF.

This chain connects TRBV29-1 to TRBJ2-2; possible D gene TRBD1, 6 bases. This CDR3 is 13 amino acids long. The germline V and J ends were trimmed by 1 base and 7 bases, with 10 bases remaining between them. Germline assignment: CDR1 SQVTM and CDR2 ANQGSEA. In DNA, the CDR3 is TGCAGCGTTGAAGGGTGGGGGCTCGGGGAGCTGTTTTTT. Its protein product is CSVEGWGLGELFF.

The V gene is TRBV11-2, the J gene TRBJ2-7, with 10 bases that match TRBD2. The length of the CDR3 is 15 residues. The germline gives CDR1 SGHAT, CDR2 FQNNGV. The junction had 10 bases not matched to a gene; V was cut back by 5 bases and J by 6 bases. DNA for the CDR3: TGTGCCAGCAGCCTGGGACTAGCGTCAGCTGTCGAGCAGTACTTC. It specifies CASSLGLASAVEQYF.

The chain combines TRBV27 with TRBJ2-3, with D tentatively TRBD1 (6 bases). CDR1 and CDR2 from the germline V gene are MNHEY and SMNVEV (reference sequence). The V end was cut by 2 bases, the J end by 4 bases, with 13 bases between. This CDR3 contains 15 residues. The CDR3, as DNA: TGTGCCAGCAGTTTAACAGTGGGGGCCCCAGATACGCAGTATTTT. Translated, it gives CASSLTVGAPDTQYF.

J is TRBJ1-1 and V is TRBV7-3, with D perhaps matching TRBD1 (5 bases). V lost 1 base and J lost 1, with 13 bases in between. Germline CDR1 is SGHTA and CDR2 is FQGTGA. The CDR3 runs 16 residues. This CDR3 is CASSLRSGQRNTEAFF. Written as DNA, the CDR3 is TGTGCCAGCAGCTTAAGGTCAGGGCAAAGGAACACTGAAGCTTTCTTT.

The chain joins TRBV19 to TRBJ2-5; TRBD1 agrees at 10 bases. CDR1 is LNHDA and CDR2 is SQIVND in the germline V gene (reference sequence). After removal of 5 bases from V and 5 bases from J, the junction contained 5 bases not matched to a gene. This CDR3 region has 14 residues. CDR3 in DNA: TGTGCCAGTAGTTTGGGACAGGGGTGGGAGACCCAGTACTTC. This translates into CASSLGQGWETQYF.

This chain joins TRBV4-3 and TRBJ2-1; TRBD2 matches at 7 bases. The V gene end was trimmed by 1 base and the J gene end by 2 bases; junction bases not matched to a gene: 5. The germline gives CDR1 LGHNA, CDR2 YSLEER. There are 16 residues in the CDR3. CDR3 residues: CASSQASGVTYNEQFF. The CDR3 DNA sequence: TGCGCCAGCAGCCAAGCCAGCGGGGTTACCTACAATGAGCAGTTCTTC.

The chain links TRBV14 to TRBJ2-3; D is unclear. Germline lookup yields CDR1 SGHDN and CDR2 FVKESK. CDR3 length equals 12 residues. V lost 1 base and J 4 bases, leaving 3 bases between the germline ends. The CDR3, as DNA: TGTGCCAGCAGCCAAGTAGCAGATACGCAGTATTTT. Its protein product is CASSQVADTQYF.

CDR3 sequence reads: CASSPRQNYGYTF. CDR3 nucleotide sequence: TGTGCCAGCAGTCCTAGACAGAACTATGGCTACACCTTC. This chain joins TRBV6-5 and TRBJ1-2; a possible D gene is TRBD1 (5 bases). V gave up 5 bases and J gave up 2 bases, with 9 bases separating them. CDR1 and CDR2 from the germline V gene are MNHEY and SVGAGI. The CDR3 runs 13 residues.

The V gene is TRBV9, the J gene TRBJ2-1; 8 bases map to TRBD2. The V and J ends lost 4 bases and 8 bases, in that order; junction bases with no gene match: 8. The germline V gene has CDR1 SGDLS and CDR2 YYNGEE. The CDR3 sequence is 14 residues long. The CDR3 coding sequence is TGTGCCAGCAGCACAAGCGGGGGAACGGATGAGCAGTTCTTC. It is translated as CASSTSGGTDEQFF.

The chain combines TRBV15 with TRBJ1-1; 8 bases fit TRBD1. With 0 bases clipped from V and 1 base from J, the junction kept 10 bases outside the gene matches. This CDR3 has 18 residues. CDR1 LNHNV and CDR2 YYDKDF come from the germline V gene (reference sequence). The CDR3, as DNA: TGTGCCACCAGCAGAGATAAATTCGGTGGACAGGGGAACACTGAAGCTTTCTTT. Residues: CATSRDKFGGQGNTEAFF.

The chain joins TRBV19 to TRBJ1-4, with no clear D. The CDR3 has 16 residues. Germline V gene lookup returns CDR1 LNHDA and CDR2 SQIVND (reference sequence). The V end lost 5 bases, the J end lost 5 bases, and 18 bases lay between the germline ends. The CDR3 nucleotides read TGTGCCAGTAGTGCTCGACAAGCCGTGCCCAATGAAAAACTGTTTTTT. The encoded protein is CASSARQAVPNEKLFF.

The chain combines TRBV13 with TRBJ2-3, with 9 bases fitting TRBD1. Looked up from germline, CDR1 is PRHDT and CDR2 is FYEKMQ (reference sequence). The CDR3 is 16 residues long. After removal of 2 bases from V and 4 bases from J, the junction contained 7 bases not matched to a gene. CDR3 nucleotide sequence: TGTGCCAGCAGCTTATCACAGACAGGGGGGGCAGATACGCAGTATTTT. Protein sequence: CASSLSQTGGADTQYF.

The CDR3 region is CASRWGGGYTF. The CDR3 DNA is TGTGCCAGCAGGTGGGGGGGTGGCTACACCTTC. The gene calls are TRBV6-5 and TRBJ1-2; possible D gene TRBD1, 5 bases. V was pared by 6 bases and J by 7 bases, with 9 bases between. CDR3 size: 11 residues. Germline lookup yields CDR1 MNHEY and CDR2 SVGAGI.

J is TRBJ1-2 and V is TRBV6-1; 7 bases agree with TRBD1. Trimming cost V 2 bases and J 4 bases; bases outside gene matches: 10. Germline lookup yields CDR1 MNHNS and CDR2 SASEGT. The CDR3 extends over 16 amino acids. The CDR3 DNA is TGTGCCAGCAGTGAAAGCGTCTCACAGGGGAGCTATGGCTACACCTTC. Residues: CASSESVSQGSYGYTF.

The chain carries TRBV28 and TRBJ2-1, with D unclear. This CDR3 spans 12 amino acids. Germline V gives CDR1 MDHEN, CDR2 SYDVKM. V was pared by 5 bases and J by 9 bases, with 11 bases between. CDR3 DNA: TGTGCCAGCAGTATGCGGATTACTGAGCAGTTCTTC. Residues: CASSMRITEQFF.

The chain employs TRBV4-3 and TRBJ2-7; 7 bases fit TRBD1. CDR3 size: 15 residues. Germline-derived CDR1 and CDR2 are LGHNA and YSLEER. The V and J ends lost 0 bases and 3 bases, in that order; junction bases with no gene match: 5. The CDR3 sequence: CASSQERQGSYEQYF. The DNA of the CDR3 is TGCGCCAGCAGCCAAGAACGACAGGGCAGCTACGAGCAGTACTTC.

This sequence joins TRBV28 and TRBJ1-2, with 12 nucleotides matching TRBD1. This CDR3 comprises 18 residues. Germline V gives CDR1 MDHEN, CDR2 SYDVKM. J lost 2 bases, V lost 6 bases, and 13 bases had no gene match. CDR3 sequence: CASSPLRDRGRENYGYTF. The CDR3 DNA sequence: TGTGCCAGCAGCCCACTCCGGGACAGGGGGCGTGAGAACTATGGCTACACCTTC.

The V and J genes are TRBV5-1 and TRBJ2-3; 9 nucleotides align to TRBD2. CDR1 is SGHRS and CDR2 is YFSETQ in the germline V gene. CDR3 length: 16 amino acids. The trim removed 0 bases at V and 1 base at J, leaving 3 bases unmatched. CDR3 coding DNA: TGCGCCAGCAGCTTGGAGGCGGGGGGGGGCACAGATACGCAGTATTTT. It encodes CASSLEAGGGTDTQYF.